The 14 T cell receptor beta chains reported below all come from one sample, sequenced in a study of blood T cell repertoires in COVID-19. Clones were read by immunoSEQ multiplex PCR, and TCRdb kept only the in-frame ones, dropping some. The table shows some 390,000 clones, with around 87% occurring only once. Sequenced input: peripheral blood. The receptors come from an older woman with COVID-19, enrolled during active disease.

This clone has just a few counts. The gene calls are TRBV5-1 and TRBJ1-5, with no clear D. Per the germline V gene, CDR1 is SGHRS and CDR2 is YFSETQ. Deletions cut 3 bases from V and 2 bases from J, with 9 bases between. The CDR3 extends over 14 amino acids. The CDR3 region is CASSSDGGNQPQHF. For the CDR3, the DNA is TGCGCCAGCAGCTCCGACGGGGGCAATCAGCCCCAGCATTTT.

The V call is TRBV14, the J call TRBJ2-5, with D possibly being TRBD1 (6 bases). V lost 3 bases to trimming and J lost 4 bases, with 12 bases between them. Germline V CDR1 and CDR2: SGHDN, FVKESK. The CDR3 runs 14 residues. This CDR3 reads CASSQTGPGETQYF. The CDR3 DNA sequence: TGTGCCAGCAGCCAGACAGGACCTGGAGAGACCCAGTACTTC.

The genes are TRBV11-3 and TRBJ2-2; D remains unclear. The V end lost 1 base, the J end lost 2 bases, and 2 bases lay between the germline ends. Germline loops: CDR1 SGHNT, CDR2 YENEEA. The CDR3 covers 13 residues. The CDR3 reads CASSLVNTGELFF. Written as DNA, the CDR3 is TGTGCCAGCAGCTTAGTAAACACCGGGGAGCTGTTTTTT.

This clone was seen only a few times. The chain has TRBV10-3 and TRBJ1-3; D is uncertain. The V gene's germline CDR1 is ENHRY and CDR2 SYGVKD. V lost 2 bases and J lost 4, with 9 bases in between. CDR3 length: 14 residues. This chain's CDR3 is CAISEGQVGNTIYF. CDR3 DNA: TGTGCCATCAGTGAGGGTCAGGTCGGAAACACCATATATTTT.

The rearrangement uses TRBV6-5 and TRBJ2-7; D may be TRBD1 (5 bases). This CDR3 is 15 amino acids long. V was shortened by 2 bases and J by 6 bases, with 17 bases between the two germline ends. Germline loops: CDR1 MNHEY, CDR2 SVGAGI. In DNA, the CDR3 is TGTGCCAGCAGTTACCAGGGCCTAGGGTGGGCCGAGCAGTACTTC. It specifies CASSYQGLGWAEQYF.

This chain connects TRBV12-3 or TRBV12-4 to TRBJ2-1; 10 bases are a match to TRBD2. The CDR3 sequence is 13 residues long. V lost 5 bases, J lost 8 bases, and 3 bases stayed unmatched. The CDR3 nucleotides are TGTGCCAGCAGTCTCAGCGGGGGGGATGAGCAGTTCTTC. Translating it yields CASSLSGGDEQFF.

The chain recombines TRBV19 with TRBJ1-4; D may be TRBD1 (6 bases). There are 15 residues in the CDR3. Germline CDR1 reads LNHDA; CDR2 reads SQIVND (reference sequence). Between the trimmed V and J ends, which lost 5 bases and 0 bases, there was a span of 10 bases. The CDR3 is CASSLDSATNEKLFF. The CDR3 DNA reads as TGTGCCAGTAGTCTGGACAGTGCAACTAATGAAAAACTGTTTTTT.

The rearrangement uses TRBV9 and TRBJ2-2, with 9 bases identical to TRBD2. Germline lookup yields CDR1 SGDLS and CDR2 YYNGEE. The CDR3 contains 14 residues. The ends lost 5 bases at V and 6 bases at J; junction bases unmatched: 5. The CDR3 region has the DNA TGTGCCAGCAGTCTTAGCGGGGGTGCCGGGGAGCTGTTTTTT. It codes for CASSLSGGAGELFF.

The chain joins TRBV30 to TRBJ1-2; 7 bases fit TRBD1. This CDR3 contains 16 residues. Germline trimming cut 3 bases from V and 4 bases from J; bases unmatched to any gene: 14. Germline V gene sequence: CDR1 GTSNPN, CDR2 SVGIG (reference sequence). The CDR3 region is CAWRGGVKAESYGYTF. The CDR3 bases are TGTGCCTGGAGAGGGGGCGTGAAGGCAGAAAGCTATGGCTACACCTTC.

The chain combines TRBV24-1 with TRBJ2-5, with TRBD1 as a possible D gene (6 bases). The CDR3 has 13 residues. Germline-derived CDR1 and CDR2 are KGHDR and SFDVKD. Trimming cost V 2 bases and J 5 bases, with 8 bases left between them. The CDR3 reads CATSDSTGETQYF. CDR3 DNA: TGTGCCACCAGTGATTCCACAGGGGAGACCCAGTACTTC.

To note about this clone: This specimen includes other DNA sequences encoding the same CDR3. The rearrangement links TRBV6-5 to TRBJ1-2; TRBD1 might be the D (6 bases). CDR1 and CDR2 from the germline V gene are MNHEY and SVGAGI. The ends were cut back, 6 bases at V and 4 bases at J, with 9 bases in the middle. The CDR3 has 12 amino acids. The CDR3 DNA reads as TGTGCCAGCAGCCTGACAGGCTATGGCTACACCTTC. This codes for CASSLTGYGYTF.

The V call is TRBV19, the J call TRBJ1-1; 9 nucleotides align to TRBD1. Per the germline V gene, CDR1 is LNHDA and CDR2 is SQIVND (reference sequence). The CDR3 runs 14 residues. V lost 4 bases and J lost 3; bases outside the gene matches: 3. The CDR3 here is CASSTRDRDTEAFF. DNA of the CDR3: TGTGCCAGTAGTACGCGGGACAGGGACACTGAAGCTTTCTTT.

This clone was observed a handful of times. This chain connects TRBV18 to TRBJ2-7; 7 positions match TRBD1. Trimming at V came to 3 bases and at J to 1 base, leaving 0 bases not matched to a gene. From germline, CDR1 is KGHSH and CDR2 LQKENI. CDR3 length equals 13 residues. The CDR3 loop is CASSPGQSYEQYF. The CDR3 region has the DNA TGTGCCAGCTCACCGGGACAGTCCTACGAGCAGTACTTC.

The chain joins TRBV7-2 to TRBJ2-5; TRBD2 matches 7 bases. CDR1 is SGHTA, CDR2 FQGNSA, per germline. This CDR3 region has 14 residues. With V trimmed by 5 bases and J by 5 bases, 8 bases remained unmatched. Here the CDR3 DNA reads TGTGCCAGCAGCGACGACCGGGGAGGGGAGACCCAGTACTTC. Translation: CASSDDRGGETQYF.